Described below is a single T cell receptor (beta chain) sequence and its context. The target antigen is unknown. Primers for the PCR totalled 60 Vbeta and 13 Jbeta. Repertoires were generated with immunoSEQ multiplex PCR, while TCRdb's copy carries only in-frame clones and drops some. The sample holds about 94,000 clones, roughly four fifths seen once. The ends were cut back, 2 bases at V and 3 bases at J, with 10 bases in the middle. The CDR3 consists of 14 residues. Per germline, CDR1 SGHTA and CDR2 FQGNSA. The data are from a study of cytomegalovirus exposure and HLA in healthy donors. General study findings and limits: A prior analysis recorded that most TCR beta V segments were productive about 87% or about 30% of the time.

What was sequenced was PBMCs. The clonotype comes from a human donor in good health. The chain recombines TRBV7-2 with TRBJ1-1; possibly TRBD1 for D (5 bases). The CDR3, as DNA: TGTGCCAGCAGCTTAATGCAGGGTCACACTGAAGCTTTCTTT. The encoded protein is CASSLMQGHTEAFF.